Listed here are 8 T cell receptor beta chains from one sample, sequenced in a study of blood T cell repertoires in COVID-19. Produced via immunoSEQ multiplex PCR; TCRdb's table is partial and in-frame only. Among about 210,000 clones listed, about four fifths were seen once. Input material: PBMCs or T cells enriched from blood (not recorded which). Receptors were obtained from a woman aged 45 to 65 with acute COVID-19.

The rearrangement links TRBV18 to TRBJ2-7; TRBD2 aligns across 7 bases. Germline-derived CDR1 and CDR2 are KGHSH and LQKENI. V shed 0 bases, J shed 5 bases, and the junction held 7 bases outside the gene matches. The CDR3 is made up of 15 amino acids. The CDR3 reads CASSPPGREGDEQYF. CDR3 DNA: TGTGCCAGCTCACCACCCGGCAGGGAGGGAGACGAGCAGTACTTC.

This rearrangement joins TRBV20-1 to TRBJ2-7, with D perhaps matching TRBD1 (6 bases). Per the germline V gene, CDR1 is DFQATT and CDR2 is SNEGSKA (reference sequence). Trimming removed 4 bases from V and 4 bases from J, with 8 bases in between. The CDR3 has 11 amino acids. DNA of the CDR3: TGCAGTGCTAAAAGGGGGTACGAGCAGTACTTC. Residues: CSAKRGYEQYF.

The CDR3 is CASGKLTGGTSTDTQYF. In DNA, the CDR3 is TGTGCCAGCGGGAAATTGACAGGGGGAACTAGCACAGATACGCAGTATTTT. This sequence joins TRBV7-6 and TRBJ2-3; TRBD1 matches 9 bases. The CDR3 consists of 17 residues. Losses at the gene ends were 8 bases for V and 0 bases for J; bases not matched to a gene: 12. Germline V gene sequence: CDR1 SGHVS, CDR2 FNYEAQ.

Remarks on this clone: This same CDR3 is encoded by further DNA sequences in the sample. V and J are TRBV18 and TRBJ1-1; D is possibly TRBD1 (5 bases). The CDR3 spans 13 residues. V was trimmed by 5 bases and J by 2 bases, leaving 9 bases between them. Per germline, CDR1 KGHSH and CDR2 LQKENI. CDR3 sequence reads: CASSSDSNTEAFF. The CDR3, as DNA: TGTGCCAGCTCAAGTGACAGTAACACTGAAGCTTTCTTT.

With regard to this clone: No DNA is shown, since the ends of the CDR3 on it are uncertain; the CDR3 is the one TCRdb lists. The gene calls are TRBV19 and TRBJ1-2; TRBD1, the table's D call, was not compared with the DNA. The CDR3 has 19 residues if both end residues are counted. CDR1 and CDR2 from the germline V gene are LNHDA and SQIVND (reference sequence). The CDR3 loop is CASRKGWGQPSMATPSATF.

V usage is TRBV9 and J usage is TRBJ1-2, with 8 bases identical to TRBD1. The CDR3 totals 17 residues. Germline V gives CDR1 SGDLS, CDR2 YYNGEE. With V trimmed by 5 bases and J by 2 bases, 14 bases remained unmatched. In DNA form, the CDR3 reads TGTGCCAGCAGTTACACCGGGACAGGAGGGAAGAACTATGGCTACACCTTC. Its translation: CASSYTGTGGKNYGYTF.

The table lists this clone with a count of one. This chain links TRBV4-3 with TRBJ1-1; TRBD1 is a possible D gene (6 bases). CDR1 and CDR2 from the germline V gene are LGHNA and YSLEER. The ends were cut back, 6 bases at V and 3 bases at J, with 17 bases in the middle. The CDR3 covers 15 residues. Here the CDR3 reads CASRKRGIFDTEAFF. In nucleotides, the CDR3 is TGCGCCAGCAGAAAAAGGGGGATTTTCGACACTGAAGCTTTCTTT.

V gene TRBV27 combines with J gene TRBJ1-1, with unresolved D. The germline V and J ends were trimmed by 6 bases and 1 base, with 12 bases remaining between them. The CDR3 sequence is 14 residues long. CDR1 is MNHEY, CDR2 SMNVEV, per germline (reference sequence). The CDR3 sequence: CASSFMAGNTEAFF. CDR3 coding DNA: TGTGCCAGCAGCTTCATGGCAGGGAACACTGAAGCTTTCTTT.